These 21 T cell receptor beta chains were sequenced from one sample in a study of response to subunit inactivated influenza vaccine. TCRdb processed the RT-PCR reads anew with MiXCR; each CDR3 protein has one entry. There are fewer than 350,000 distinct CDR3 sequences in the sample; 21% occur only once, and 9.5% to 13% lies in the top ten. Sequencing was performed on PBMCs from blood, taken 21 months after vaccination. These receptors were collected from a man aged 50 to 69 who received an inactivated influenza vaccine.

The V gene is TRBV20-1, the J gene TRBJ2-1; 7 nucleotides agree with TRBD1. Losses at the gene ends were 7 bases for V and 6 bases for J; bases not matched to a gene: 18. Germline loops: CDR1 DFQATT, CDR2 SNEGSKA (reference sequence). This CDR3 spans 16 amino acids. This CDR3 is CSGIGDRVDEVNEQFF. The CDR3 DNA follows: TGCAGTGGTATAGGCGACAGGGTCGATGAGGTCAATGAGCAGTTCTTC.

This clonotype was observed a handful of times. The CDR3 is CASKPGGNEQFF. CDR3 sequence (DNA): TGTGCCAGTAAGCCAGGGGGGAATGAGCAGTTCTTC. The gene calls are TRBV6-2 or TRBV6-3 and TRBJ2-1; tentatively, D is TRBD1 (7 bases). With 9 bases removed from V and 7 bases from J, the gap between germline ends came to 13 bases. Germline CDR1 reads MNHEY; CDR2 reads SVGEGT. CDR3 length: 12 amino acids.

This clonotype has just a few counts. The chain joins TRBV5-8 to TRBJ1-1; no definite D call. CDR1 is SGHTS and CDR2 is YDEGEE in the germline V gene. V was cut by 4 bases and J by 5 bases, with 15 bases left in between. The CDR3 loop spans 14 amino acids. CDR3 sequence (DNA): TGTGCCAGCAGCACCCTGATGGGGAGGACTGAAGCTTTCTTT. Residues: CASSTLMGRTEAFF.

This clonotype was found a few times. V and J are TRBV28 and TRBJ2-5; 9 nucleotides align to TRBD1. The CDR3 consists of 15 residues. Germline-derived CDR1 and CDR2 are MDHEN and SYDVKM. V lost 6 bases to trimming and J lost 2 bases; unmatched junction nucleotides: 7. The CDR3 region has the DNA TGTGCCAGCAGAATGCAGGGACAGGGACAAGAGACCCAGTACTTC. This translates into CASRMQGQGQETQYF.

Written as DNA, the CDR3 is TGTGCCAGCAGCTTAGATAACCGATACTATGGCTACACCTTC. Amino acid sequence: CASSLDNRYYGYTF. V is TRBV7-9 and J is TRBJ1-2, with D unclear. The CDR3 sequence is 14 residues long. Germline-derived CDR1 and CDR2 are SEHNR and FQNEAQ (reference sequence). Trimming left V 1 base short and J 3 bases short, with 9 bases between.

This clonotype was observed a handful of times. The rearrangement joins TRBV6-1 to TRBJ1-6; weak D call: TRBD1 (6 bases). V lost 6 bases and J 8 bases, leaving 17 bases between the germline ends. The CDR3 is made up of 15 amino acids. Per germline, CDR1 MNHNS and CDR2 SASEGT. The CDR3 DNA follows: TGTGCCAGCAGCGAAACTACAGGGTCTCATTCACCCCTCCACTTT. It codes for CASSETTGSHSPLHF.

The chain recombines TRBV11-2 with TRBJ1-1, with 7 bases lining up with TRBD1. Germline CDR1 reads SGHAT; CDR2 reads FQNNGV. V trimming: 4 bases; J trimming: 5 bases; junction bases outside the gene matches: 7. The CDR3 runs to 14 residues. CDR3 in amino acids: CASSWGRGRTEAFF. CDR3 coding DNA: TGTGCCAGCAGCTGGGGCAGGGGGAGGACTGAAGCTTTCTTT.

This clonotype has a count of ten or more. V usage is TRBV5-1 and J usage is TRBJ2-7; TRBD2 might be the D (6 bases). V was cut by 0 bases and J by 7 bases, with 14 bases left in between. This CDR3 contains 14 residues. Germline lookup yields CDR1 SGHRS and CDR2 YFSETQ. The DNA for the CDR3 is TGCGCCAGCAGCTTGGGAGCCCCTCGGGGGGAGCAGTACTTC. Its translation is CASSLGAPRGEQYF.

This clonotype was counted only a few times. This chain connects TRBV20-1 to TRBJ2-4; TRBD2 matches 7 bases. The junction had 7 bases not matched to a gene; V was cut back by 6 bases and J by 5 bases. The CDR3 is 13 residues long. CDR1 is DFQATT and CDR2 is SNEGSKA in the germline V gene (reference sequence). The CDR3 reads CSALPGGENIQYF. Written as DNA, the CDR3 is TGCAGTGCACTCCCGGGGGGAGAAAACATTCAGTACTTC.

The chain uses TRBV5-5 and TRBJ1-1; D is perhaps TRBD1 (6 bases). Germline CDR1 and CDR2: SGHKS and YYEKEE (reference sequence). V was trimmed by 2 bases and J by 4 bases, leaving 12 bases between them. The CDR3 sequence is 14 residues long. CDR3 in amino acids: CASSLQQGGTEAFF. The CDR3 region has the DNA TGTGCCAGCAGCTTACAACAGGGTGGCACTGAAGCTTTCTTT. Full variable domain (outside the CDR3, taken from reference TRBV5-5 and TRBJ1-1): DAGVTQSPTHLIKTRGQQVTLRCSPISGHKSVSWYQQVLGQGPQFIFQYYEKEERGRGNFPDRFSARQFPNYSSELNVNALLLGDSALYLCASSLQQGGTEAFFGQGTRLTVV.

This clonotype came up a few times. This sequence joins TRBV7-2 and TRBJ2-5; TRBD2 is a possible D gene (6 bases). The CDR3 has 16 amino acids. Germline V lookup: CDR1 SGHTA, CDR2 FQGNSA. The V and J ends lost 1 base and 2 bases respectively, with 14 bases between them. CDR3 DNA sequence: TGTGCCAGCAGCTTAGGCGGGGCAGGGTGGCAAGAGACCCAGTACTTC. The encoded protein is CASSLGGAGWQETQYF.

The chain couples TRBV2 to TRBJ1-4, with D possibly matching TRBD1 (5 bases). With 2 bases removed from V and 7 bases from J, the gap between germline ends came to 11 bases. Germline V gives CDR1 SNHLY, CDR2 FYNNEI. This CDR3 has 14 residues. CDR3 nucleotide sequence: TGTGCCAGCAGTGAACTGGGACGCAGTGAAAAACTGTTTTTT. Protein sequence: CASSELGRSEKLFF.

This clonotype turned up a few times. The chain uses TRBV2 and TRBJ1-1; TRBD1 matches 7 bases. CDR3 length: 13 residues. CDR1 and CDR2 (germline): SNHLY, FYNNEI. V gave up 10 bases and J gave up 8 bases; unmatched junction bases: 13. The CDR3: CANDRDSRGEAFF. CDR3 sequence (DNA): TGTGCCAACGACCGGGACAGCCGGGGCGAAGCTTTCTTT. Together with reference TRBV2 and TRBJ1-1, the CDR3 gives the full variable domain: EPEVTQTPSHQVTQMGQEVILRCVPISNHLYFYWYRQILGQKVEFLVSFYNNEISEKSEIFDDQFSVERPDGSNFTLKIRSTKLEDSAMYFCANDRDSRGEAFFGQGTRLTVV.

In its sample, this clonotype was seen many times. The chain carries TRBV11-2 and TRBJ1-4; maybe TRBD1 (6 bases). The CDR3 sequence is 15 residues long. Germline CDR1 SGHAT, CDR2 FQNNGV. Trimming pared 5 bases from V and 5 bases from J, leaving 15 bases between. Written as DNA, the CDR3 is TGTGCCAGCAGCCCCGACGGACAGCCAAATGAAAAACTGTTTTTT. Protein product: CASSPDGQPNEKLFF.

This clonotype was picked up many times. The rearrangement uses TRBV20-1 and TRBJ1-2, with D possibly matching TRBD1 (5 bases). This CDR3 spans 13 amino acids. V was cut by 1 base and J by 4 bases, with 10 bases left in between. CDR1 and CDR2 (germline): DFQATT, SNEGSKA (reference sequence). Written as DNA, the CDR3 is TGCAGTGCTAGAGTGGGGGGGGTCTATGGCTACACCTTC. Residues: CSARVGGVYGYTF.

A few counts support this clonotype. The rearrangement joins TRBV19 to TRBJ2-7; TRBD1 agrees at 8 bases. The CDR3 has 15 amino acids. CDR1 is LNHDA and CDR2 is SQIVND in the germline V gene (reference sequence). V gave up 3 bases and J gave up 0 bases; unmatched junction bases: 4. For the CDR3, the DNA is TGTGCCAGTAGTATGAGGGACAGGACCTCCTACGAGCAGTACTTC. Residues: CASSMRDRTSYEQYF.

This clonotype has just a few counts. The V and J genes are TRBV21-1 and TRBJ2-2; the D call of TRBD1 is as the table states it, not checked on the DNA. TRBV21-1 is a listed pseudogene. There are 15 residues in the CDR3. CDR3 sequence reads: CASSKAGTGPGELFF. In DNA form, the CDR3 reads TGTGCCAGCAGCAAAGCTGGGACAGGGCCCGGGGAGCTGTTTTTT.

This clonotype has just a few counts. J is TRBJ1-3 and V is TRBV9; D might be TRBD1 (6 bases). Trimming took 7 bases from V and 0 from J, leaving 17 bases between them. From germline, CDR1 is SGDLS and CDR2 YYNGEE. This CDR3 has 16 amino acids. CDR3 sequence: CASGGGGRASGNTIYF. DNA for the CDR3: TGTGCCAGCGGAGGGGGGGGAAGAGCCTCTGGAAACACCATATATTTT. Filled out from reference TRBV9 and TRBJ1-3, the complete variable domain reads DSGVTQTPKHLITATGQRVTLRCSPRSGDLSVYWYQQSLDQGLQFLIQYYNGEERAKGNILERFSAQQFPDLHSELNLSSLELGDSALYFCASGGGGRASGNTIYFGEGSWLTVV.

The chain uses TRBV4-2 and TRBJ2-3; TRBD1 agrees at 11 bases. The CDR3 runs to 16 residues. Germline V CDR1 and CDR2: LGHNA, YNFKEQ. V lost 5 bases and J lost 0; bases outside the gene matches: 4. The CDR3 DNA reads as TGTGCCAGCAGCGAAGGACAGGGGGCGAGCACAGATACGCAGTATTTT. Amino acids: CASSEGQGASTDTQYF.

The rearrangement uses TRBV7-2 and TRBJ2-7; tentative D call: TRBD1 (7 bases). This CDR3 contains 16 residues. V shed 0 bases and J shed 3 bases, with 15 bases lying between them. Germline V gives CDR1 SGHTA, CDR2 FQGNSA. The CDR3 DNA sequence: TGTGCCAGCAGCTTAGCTGGAGGGGGCCCCTACTACGAGCAGTACTTC. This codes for CASSLAGGGPYYEQYF.

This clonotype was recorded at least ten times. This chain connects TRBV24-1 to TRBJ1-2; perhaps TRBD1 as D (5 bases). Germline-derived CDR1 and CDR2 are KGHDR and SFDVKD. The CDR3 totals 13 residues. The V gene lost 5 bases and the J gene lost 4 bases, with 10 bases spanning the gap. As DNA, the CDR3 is TGTGCCACCAGTGTCGGCAGGGCCTATGGCTACACCTTC. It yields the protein CATSVGRAYGYTF.